This T cell receptor beta chain was sequenced for a study of CD8 T cell repertoires and HIV-1 epitope variants. Across the study: T cells were stimulated with Twenty-five Gag and Nef peptides separately.

This clone was recorded a few times. Its target is unknown. The germline CDR1 and CDR2 sequences are GTSNPN and SVGIG (reference sequence). Between the trimmed V and J ends, which lost 0 bases and 4 bases, there was a span of 9 bases. The CDR3 runs to 13 residues. Method: immunoSEQ multiplex PCR; TCRdb's copy keeps in-frame clones and lacks some. The sample has roughly 5,000 clones; around 69% are singletons. V is TRBV30 and J is TRBJ1-1; D gene unclear. What was sequenced was cultured CD8+ T cells derived from PBMCs. The receptor comes from a male donor with HIV. In nucleotides, the CDR3 is TGTGCCTGGAGTGTATCGGGAGGCACTGAAGCTTTCTTT. Its translation: CAWSVSGGTEAFF.